The 23 T cell receptor beta chains reported below all come from one sample, sequenced in a study of blood T cell repertoires in COVID-19. The assay was immunoSEQ multiplex PCR, and TCRdb's table has in-frame clones only and misses some. This sample has around 80,000 clones, with around 86% found just once. The sequencing input was peripheral blood. The receptors were gathered from a human donor in a cohort sampled during active COVID-19.

This chain uses TRBV5-4 with TRBJ1-4; D might be TRBD1 (6 bases). The V end lost 3 bases, the J end lost 8 bases, and 17 bases lay between the germline ends. The length of the CDR3 is 15 residues. The germline CDR1 and CDR2 sequences are SGHNT and YYREEE (reference sequence). This chain's CDR3 is CASSSLGGAEEKLFF. CDR3 nucleotide sequence: TGTGCCAGCAGCTCCCTCGGGGGGGCGGAAGAAAAACTGTTTTTT.

The rearrangement uses TRBV2 and TRBJ2-5; D is ambiguous. The germline V and J ends were trimmed by 7 bases and 3 bases, with 18 bases remaining between them. In germline, CDR1 is SNHLY, CDR2 FYNNEI. This CDR3 spans 15 amino acids. CDR3 in amino acids: CASTERTRSEETQYF. CDR3 sequence (DNA): TGTGCCAGCACCGAGCGAACACGGAGCGAAGAGACCCAGTACTTC.

This chain connects TRBV6-2 or TRBV6-3 to TRBJ1-6; 11 nucleotides match TRBD1. The CDR3 totals 16 residues. The V gene's germline CDR1 is MNHEY and CDR2 SVGEGT. V dropped 5 bases and J dropped 7; count of bases not matched to a gene: 7. CDR3 bases: TGTGCCAGCAGTCGCACTGGACAGGGGGCGAATTCACCCCTCCACTTT. This gives the protein CASSRTGQGANSPLHF.

The chain links TRBV6-2 or TRBV6-3 to TRBJ2-3; 7 nucleotides agree with TRBD2. Germline V gene data show CDR1 as MNHEY and CDR2 as SVGEGT. The junction had 6 bases not matched to a gene; V was cut back by 4 bases and J by 2 bases. The CDR3 is made up of 15 amino acids. CDR3 sequence: CASSWGGLHTDTQYF. The CDR3 coding sequence is TGTGCCAGCAGTTGGGGGGGGTTACACACAGATACGCAGTATTTT.

This clone was observed once. This rearrangement joins TRBV5-1 to TRBJ2-7, with 11 nucleotides matching TRBD2. V lost 3 bases, J lost 2 bases, and 4 bases stayed unmatched. Germline CDR1 SGHRS, CDR2 YFSETQ. There are 15 residues in the CDR3. CDR3 DNA sequence: TGCGCCAGCAGCTCCGGGACTAGCGGTACCTACGAGCAGTACTTC. This encodes CASSSGTSGTYEQYF.

The chain couples TRBV19 to TRBJ1-2; 9 nucleotides line up with TRBD1. The CDR3 runs to 13 residues. Germline-derived CDR1 and CDR2 are LNHDA and SQIVND (reference sequence). V gave up 5 bases and J gave up 4 bases; unmatched junction bases: 2. The CDR3 DNA reads as TGTGCCAGTAGTCAGACAGGGGGCTATGGCTACACCTTC. Protein: CASSQTGGYGYTF.

This chain links TRBV5-6 with TRBJ1-1; D remains ambiguous. V was clipped by 4 bases and J by 5 bases, with 18 bases between them. Germline loops: CDR1 SGHDT, CDR2 YYEEEE. The CDR3 extends over 15 amino acids. The CDR3, as DNA: TGTGCCAGCAGCGCCCTGATTTCGGGGAGAACTGAAGCTTTCTTT. As protein: CASSALISGRTEAFF.

The chain carries TRBV2 and TRBJ2-7, with D possibly being TRBD2 (6 bases). Germline assignment: CDR1 SNHLY and CDR2 FYNNEI. The CDR3 runs 13 residues. Trimming took 6 bases from V and 3 from J, leaving 12 bases between them. The CDR3 DNA reads as TGTGCCAGCAGACGAGACGGGGGCTACGAGCAGTACTTC. As protein: CASRRDGGYEQYF.

V and J are TRBV19 and TRBJ1-5, with 7 bases aligning to TRBD1. J was trimmed by 6 bases and V by 3 bases; bases with no gene match: 2. The germline gives CDR1 LNHDA, CDR2 SQIVND (reference sequence). CDR3 size: 13 residues. The CDR3 region is CASSIDRAQPQHF. The CDR3 coding sequence is TGTGCCAGTAGTATCGACAGGGCTCAGCCCCAGCATTTT.

V and J are TRBV7-6 and TRBJ1-4, with 7 bases matching TRBD1. Trimming removed 1 base from V and 1 base from J; junction bases left unmatched: 12. CDR1 and CDR2 (germline): SGHVS, FNYEAQ. This CDR3 has 19 residues. The CDR3: CASSLGQGSLLGTNEKLFF. CDR3 in DNA: TGTGCCAGCAGCTTAGGACAGGGTAGTCTTCTGGGAACTAATGAAAAACTGTTTTTT.

This clone has only a few counts. This chain uses TRBV5-1 with TRBJ2-7, with 7 nucleotides matching TRBD1. The germline V gene encodes CDR1 SGHRS and CDR2 YFSETQ. The CDR3 covers 13 residues. V lost 3 bases and J lost 0; bases outside the gene matches: 0. CDR3 protein: CASSWDSSYEQYF. Written as DNA, the CDR3 is TGCGCCAGCAGCTGGGACAGCTCCTACGAGCAGTACTTC.

The rearrangement uses TRBV7-2 and TRBJ1-1; TRBD1 aligns across 11 bases. Germline-derived CDR1 and CDR2 are SGHTA and FQGNSA. CDR3 length: 15 residues. Unmatched junction bases numbered 3, after V lost 3 bases and J lost 3 bases. CDR3 sequence (DNA): TGTGCCAGCAGCTTCCTGGGACAGGGGGACACTGAAGCTTTCTTT. As protein: CASSFLGQGDTEAFF.

This clone has more than one count but fewer than ten. This chain joins TRBV5-1 and TRBJ1-2; 9 nucleotides agree with TRBD1. Germline trimming cut 0 bases from V and 2 bases from J; bases unmatched to any gene: 8. This CDR3 is built from 17 residues. The germline V gene encodes CDR1 SGHRS and CDR2 YFSETQ. The CDR3 nucleotides read TGCGCCAGCAGCTTGGGGGACAGGGTGTCGTTGAACTATGGCTACACCTTC. Encoded protein: CASSLGDRVSLNYGYTF.

The chain is built from TRBV12-3 or TRBV12-4 and TRBJ2-1; tentatively, D is TRBD2 (5 bases). V was trimmed by 11 bases and J by 3 bases, leaving 14 bases between them. This CDR3 has 13 amino acids. The CDR3 region is CAWAGINYNEQFF. CDR3 nucleotides: TGTGCCTGGGCCGGGATTAACTACAATGAGCAGTTCTTC.

V is TRBV19 and J is TRBJ2-3; 12 bases line up with TRBD2. Germline assignment: CDR1 LNHDA and CDR2 SQIVND (reference sequence). The CDR3 is 16 amino acids. Unmatched junction bases numbered 5, after V lost 3 bases and J lost 4 bases. The CDR3 nucleotides read TGTGCCAGTAGTATGGCTAGCGGGGGGGCTTCAGATACGCAGTATTTT. Translating gives CASSMASGGASDTQYF. Using reference TRBV19 and TRBJ2-3 for the parts outside the CDR3, the full variable domain is DGGITQSPKYLFRKEGQNVTLSCEQNLNHDAMYWYRQDPGQGLRLIYYSQIVNDFQKGDIAEGYSVSREKKESFPLTVTSAQKNPTAFYLCASSMASGGASDTQYFGPGTRLTVL.

V and J are TRBV21-1 and TRBJ2-7; TRBD2, as called in the table, went unchecked against the DNA. TRBV21-1 is described as a pseudogene. The CDR3 runs 14 residues. CDR3 bases: TGTGCCAGCAGCCTGAGGGAGATGGGTTACGAGCAGTACTTC. As protein: CASSLREMGYEQYF.

This clone was counted a few times. V and J are TRBV3-1 (or the pseudogene TRBV3-2) and TRBJ2-7; the D is unclear. CDR3 size: 14 residues. V lost 1 base and J 3 bases, leaving 10 bases between the germline ends. Germline V gene data show CDR1 as LGHDT and CDR2 as YNNKEL (reference sequence). Written as DNA, the CDR3 is TGTGCCAGCAGCCAAGGGAGCTTCGACTACGAGCAGTACTTC. Translated: CASSQGSFDYEQYF.

The rearrangement joins TRBV28 to TRBJ2-1; unclear D gene. Germline CDR1 MDHEN, CDR2 SYDVKM. The CDR3 extends over 14 amino acids. With 7 bases removed from V and 1 base from J, the gap between germline ends came to 11 bases. The CDR3 reads CASTPPGSYNEQFF. CDR3 DNA sequence: TGTGCCAGCACCCCCCCGGGTTCCTACAATGAGCAGTTCTTC.

This clone showed up just a few times. The chain links TRBV5-1 to TRBJ1-2; no definite D call. The CDR3 extends over 13 amino acids. The germline V gene has CDR1 SGHRS and CDR2 YFSETQ. Trimming removed 1 base at V and 8 bases at J, with 12 bases between. The CDR3 coding sequence is TGCGCCAGCAGCTTGCCCGGGGAGCGAGGCTACACCTTC. Residues: CASSLPGERGYTF.

The V call is TRBV3-1 (or the pseudogene TRBV3-2), the J call TRBJ1-4; no reliable D call. Per the germline V gene, CDR1 is LGHDT and CDR2 is YNNKEL (reference sequence). Trimming left V 1 base short and J 7 bases short, with 10 bases between. The CDR3 length is 14 residues. As DNA, the CDR3 is TGTGCCAGCAGCCAAGCGGGATTCGGTGAAAAACTGTTTTTT. Translated: CASSQAGFGEKLFF.

This chain connects TRBV5-5 to TRBJ2-1; tentative D call: TRBD1 (6 bases). The CDR3 is 14 residues long. The V gene's germline CDR1 is SGHKS and CDR2 YYEKEE (reference sequence). Trimming removed 3 bases at V and 3 bases at J, with 10 bases between. The chain's CDR3 is CASSSGQSYNEQFF. CDR3 nucleotides: TGTGCCAGCAGCTCCGGACAGAGCTACAATGAGCAGTTCTTC.

The V gene is TRBV7-9, the J gene TRBJ2-2; maybe TRBD1 (5 bases). The germline V gene has CDR1 SEHNR and CDR2 FQNEAQ (reference sequence). The V end lost 1 base, the J end lost 2 bases, and 8 bases lay between the germline ends. The CDR3 has 15 amino acids. The CDR3 region has the DNA TGTGCCAGCAGCTTAGGGACAACTAACACCGGGGAGCTGTTTTTT. Amino acids: CASSLGTTNTGELFF.

The CDR3 loop is CASKGQYFTEAFF. The DNA for the CDR3 is TGCGCCAGCAAGGGACAGTATTTCACTGAAGCTTTCTTT. The chain joins TRBV10-2 to TRBJ1-1, with 7 bases aligning to TRBD1. V trimming: 7 bases; J trimming: 4 bases; junction bases outside the gene matches: 6. The CDR3 loop spans 13 amino acids. CDR1 is WSHSY, CDR2 SAAADI, per germline.